This record covers a single T cell receptor (beta chain). The antigen is unknown. The sample comes from a study of CD8 T cells in ankylosing spondylitis. TCRdb fed the 5' RACE reads into MiXCR, producing one record per CDR3 protein. Altogether around 390,000 distinct CDR3 sequences are present, 20% to 25% being singletons, with the ten largest covering about 16%. Study-level points and caveats: Clones linked with disease were CD8+ and fairly uncommon in the peripheral blood. The study looked at matched synovial fluid samples from ankylosing spondylitis patients. Disease-linked clones were reported to be significantly enriched there. Seemingly distinctive of ankylosing spondylitis blood was a TCR beta motif formed by eight highly homologous variants.

The clonotype originates from a male donor with ankylosing spondylitis. The sequenced material came from blood, either unsorted or a sorted T cell fraction (not recorded which).

In nucleotides, the CDR3 is TGCAGTGCACGGAGACCCGGTGCCGGGGGGATAGGGGAGCAGTTCTTC. This translates into CSARRPGAGGIGEQFF. The chain recombines TRBV20-1 with TRBJ2-1; 7 nucleotides align to TRBD2. Germline assignment: CDR1 DFQATT and CDR2 SNEGSKA (reference sequence). The CDR3 is made up of 16 amino acids. J was trimmed by 10 bases and V by 6 bases; bases with no gene match: 21.